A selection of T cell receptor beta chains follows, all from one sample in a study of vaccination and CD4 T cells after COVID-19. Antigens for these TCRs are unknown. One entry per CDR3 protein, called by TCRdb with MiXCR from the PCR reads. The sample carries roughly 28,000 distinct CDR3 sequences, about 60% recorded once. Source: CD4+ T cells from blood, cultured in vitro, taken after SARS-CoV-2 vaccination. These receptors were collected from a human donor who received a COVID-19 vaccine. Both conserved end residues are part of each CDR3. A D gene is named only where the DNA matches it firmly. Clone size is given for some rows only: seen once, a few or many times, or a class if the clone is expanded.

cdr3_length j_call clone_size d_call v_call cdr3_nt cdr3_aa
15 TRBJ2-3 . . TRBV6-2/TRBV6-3 TGTGCCAGCAGTTACGTTACGGGGGCTCCAGATACGCAGTATTTT CASSYVTGAPDTQYF
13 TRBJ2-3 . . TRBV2 TGTGCCAGCAGTGAGATCGGTACACATACGCAGTATTTT CASSEIGTHTQYF
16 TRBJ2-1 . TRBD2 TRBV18 TGTGCCAGCTCACCACTAACTAGCGGGGGGCCGGATGAGCAGTTCTTC CASSPLTSGGPDEQFF
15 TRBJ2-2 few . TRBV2 TGTGCCAGCAGTTCGGACAGCTCGAACACCGGGGAGCTGTTTTTT CASSSDSSNTGELFF
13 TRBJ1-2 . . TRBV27 TGTGCCAGCAGTTTAAAACGAAACTATGGCTACACCTTC CASSLKRNYGYTF
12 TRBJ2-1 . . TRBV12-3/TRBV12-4 TGTGCCAGCAGTTTAGCCCCCAGGCACCAGTTCTTC CASSLAPRHQFF
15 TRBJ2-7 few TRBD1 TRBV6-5 TGTGCCAGCAGTTACTCAGACAGGGGGGACTACGAGCAGTACTTC CASSYSDRGDYEQYF
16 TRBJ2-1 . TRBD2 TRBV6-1 TGTGCCAGCAGCCAGGGACCAGCGGGGGGGTCCAATGAGCAGTTCTTC CASSQGPAGGSNEQFF
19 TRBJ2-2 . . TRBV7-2 TGTGCCAGCAGCTTAGGTAGGAAAGCGGCACACGCGAACACCGGGGAGCTGTTTTTT CASSLGRKAAHANTGELFF
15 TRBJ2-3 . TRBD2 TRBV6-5 TGTGCCAGCAGTTTTAGCGGGGGGGCCACAGATACGCAGTATTTT CASSFSGGATDTQYF
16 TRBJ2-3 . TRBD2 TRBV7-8 TGTGCCAGCACCGTGGGTAGGGTAGCGGGGCCAGATACGCAGTATTTT CASTVGRVAGPDTQYF
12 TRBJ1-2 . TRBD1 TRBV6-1 TGTGCCAGTACAAGGACAGGGGAGGGCTACACCTTC CASTRTGEGYTF
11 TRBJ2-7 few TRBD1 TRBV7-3 TGTGCCAGCACCAAGGGGGCCAAGCAGTACTTC CASTKGAKQYF
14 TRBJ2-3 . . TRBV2 TGTGCCAGCCGTCGGCAGGGGGGAATAGATACGCAGTATTTT CASRRQGGIDTQYF
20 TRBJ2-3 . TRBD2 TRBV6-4 TGTGCCAGCAGTGACTGGACAGAGGGCCAGCGGGGGGAAAGCACAGATACGCAGTATTTT CASSDWTEGQRGESTDTQYF
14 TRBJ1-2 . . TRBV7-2 TGTGCCAGCAGCTTTGGAACAGGGTTCTATGGCTACACCTTC CASSFGTGFYGYTF
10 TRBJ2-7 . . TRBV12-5 TGTGCTAGTAAGTCCTACGAGCAGTACTTC CASKSYEQYF
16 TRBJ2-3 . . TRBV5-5 TGTGCCAGCAGGGACTGGACAGGGAGGGGTTCAGATACGCAGTATTTT CASRDWTGRGSDTQYF
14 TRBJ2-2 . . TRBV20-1 TGCAGTGCAGCCGGGCCGACGAACACCGGGGAGCTGTTTTTT CSAAGPTNTGELFF
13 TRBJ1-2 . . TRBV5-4 TGTGCCAGCAGCTTAGACTTCAACTATGGCTACACCTTC CASSLDFNYGYTF
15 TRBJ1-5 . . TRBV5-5 TGTGCCAGCAGCTTGGGCTACCGGAGCAATCAGCCCCAGCATTTT CASSLGYRSNQPQHF
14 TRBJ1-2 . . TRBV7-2 TGTGCCAGCAGCTTAGCCCAACAGGGAGATGGCTACACCTTC CASSLAQQGDGYTF
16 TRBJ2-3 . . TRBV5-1 TGCGCCAGCAGCTTGCCGGGCTGGCAGGGGTCAGATACGCAGTATTTT CASSLPGWQGSDTQYF
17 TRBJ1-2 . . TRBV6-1 TGTGCCAGCAGTGTTAACTACGAGACAGGATTAGGCTATGGCTACACCTTC CASSVNYETGLGYGYTF
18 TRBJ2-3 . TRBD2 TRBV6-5 TGTGCCAGCAGTTACGCCTGGACTAGCGGGGGAAGCACAGATACGCAGTATTTT CASSYAWTSGGSTDTQYF
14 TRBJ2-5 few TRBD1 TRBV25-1 TGTGCCAGCAGTGACAGGGGGCAAGGAGAGACCCAGTACTTC CASSDRGQGETQYF
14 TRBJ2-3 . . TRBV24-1 TGTGCCACCAGTTGGGCAACAGGCACAGATACGCAGTATTTT CATSWATGTDTQYF
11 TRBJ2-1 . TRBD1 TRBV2 TGTGCCAGCAGTGTACAGGGGTTACGGTTCTTC CASSVQGLRFF
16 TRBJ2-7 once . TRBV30 TGTGCCTGGAGTGATGAGGGTAACGGGTTCTCCTACGAGCAGTACTTC CAWSDEGNGFSYEQYF
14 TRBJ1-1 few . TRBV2 TGTGCCAGCAGTGGGACATTCCTAAACACTGAAGCTTTCTTT CASSGTFLNTEAFF
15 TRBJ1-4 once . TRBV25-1 TGTGCCAGCAGTGAAAGGGGTCGGGGGGCTGAAAAACTGTTTTTT CASSERGRGAEKLFF
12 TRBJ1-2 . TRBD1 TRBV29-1 TGCAGCGTAGCGTCAGGGGGCTATGGCTACACCTTC CSVASGGYGYTF
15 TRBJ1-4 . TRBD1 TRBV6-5 TGTGCCAGCAGTTACCTCGGGCAGGGGGTCGAAAAACTGTTTTTT CASSYLGQGVEKLFF
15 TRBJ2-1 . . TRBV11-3 TGTGCCAGCAGCTTAGGGTCTAGCAGTCTCAATGAGCAGTTCTTC CASSLGSSSLNEQFF
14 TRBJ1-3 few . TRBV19 TGTGCCAGTAGTCTCAGGGTAGCCGGAAACACCATATATTTT CASSLRVAGNTIYF
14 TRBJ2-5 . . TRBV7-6 TGTGCCAGCAGCTCCCTCCGGGAACAAGAGACCCAGTACTTC CASSSLREQETQYF
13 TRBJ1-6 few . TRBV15 TGTGCCACAGGGGCGCTACATAATTCACCCCTCCACTTT CATGALHNSPLHF
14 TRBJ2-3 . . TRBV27 TGTGCCAGCAGTCCGGGACCCAACACAGATACGCAGTATTTT CASSPGPNTDTQYF
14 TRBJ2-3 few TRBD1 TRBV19 TGTGCCAGTACCCACAGGGGGAGCACAGATACGCAGTATTTT CASTHRGSTDTQYF
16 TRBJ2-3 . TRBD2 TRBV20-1 TGCAGTGCTAGAGACGTACTAGCGGGGGGCACAGATACGCAGTATTTT CSARDVLAGGTDTQYF
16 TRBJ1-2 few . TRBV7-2 TGTGCCAGCAGCTTTTCCCCGGCCGGGAATACCTATGGCTACACCTTC CASSFSPAGNTYGYTF
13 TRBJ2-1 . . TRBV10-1 TGCGCCAGCAGCCGGATGAGGTACAATGAGCAGTTCTTC CASSRMRYNEQFF
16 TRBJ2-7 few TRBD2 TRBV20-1 TGCAGTGCTACCCCTCGGACTAGCGGGGGCTCCTACGAGCAGTACTTC CSATPRTSGGSYEQYF
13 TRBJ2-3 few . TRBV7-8 TGTGCCAGCAGCTTAGAGGAGGAGGATACGCAGTATTTT CASSLEEEDTQYF
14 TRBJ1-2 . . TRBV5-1 TGCGCCAGCAGCTTGAAAGGGGACGGCTATGGCTACACCTTC CASSLKGDGYGYTF
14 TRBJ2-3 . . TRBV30 TGTGCCTGGAGGGGGGGGCTCTTTTCAGATACGCAGTATTTT CAWRGGLFSDTQYF
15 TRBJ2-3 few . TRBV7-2 TGTGCCAGCACCGAACGGACTGGACGGGACGGTACGCAGTATTTT CASTERTGRDGTQYF
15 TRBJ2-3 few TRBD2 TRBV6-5 TGTGCCAGCAGTTACTCAACTAGCGGGGAGGGGGGGCAGTATTTT CASSYSTSGEGGQYF
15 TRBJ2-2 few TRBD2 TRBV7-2 TGTGCCAGCAGCCGAAAGCGGGGGGGGACCGGGGAGCTGTTTTTT CASSRKRGGTGELFF
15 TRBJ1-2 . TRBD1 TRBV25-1 TGTGCCAGCAGTGCCACCGGGACAGGGAGCTATGGCTACACCTTC CASSATGTGSYGYTF
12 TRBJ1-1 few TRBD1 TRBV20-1 TGCAGTGCCCCGGAACAGGGGAATGAAGCTTTCTTT CSAPEQGNEAFF